The 17 T cell receptor beta chains below come from one sample, sequenced in a study of T cells in Graves' hyperthyroidism and ophthalmopathy. What was amplified from RNA transcripts were TCR beta CDR3 regions. In the first-round RT-PCR of the TCR CDR3, the HTBI primer set was used. TCRdb reprocessed the multiplex PCR reads with MiXCR, giving one entry per CDR3 protein. The table has approximately 600,000 distinct CDR3 sequences, about 14% seen once. Sequencing was done on a sample of blood. Receptors were obtained from a woman between 18 and 30 years old with Graves' ophthalmopathy.

This clonotype has ten or more counts. The chain recombines TRBV11-2 with TRBJ2-1, with D perhaps TRBD1 or TRBD2 (5 bases each). Trimming pared 5 bases from V and 0 bases from J, leaving 8 bases between. The CDR3 consists of 14 residues. CDR1 is SGHAT and CDR2 is FQNNGV in the germline V gene. Here the CDR3 reads CASSRDVSYNEQFF. The CDR3, as DNA: TGTGCCAGCAGCAGGGACGTCTCCTACAATGAGCAGTTCTTC.

The chain employs TRBV5-6 and TRBJ2-1, with 11 bases identical to TRBD2. The CDR3 covers 15 residues. V shed 3 bases, J shed 6 bases, and the junction held 5 bases outside the gene matches. Germline V gene lookup returns CDR1 SGHDT and CDR2 YYEEEE. The CDR3 DNA reads TGTGCCAGCAGCTCTACTAGCGGGGGATTCAATGAGCAGTTCTTC. Translation: CASSSTSGGFNEQFF.

This clonotype was observed a few times. V is TRBV27 and J is TRBJ2-7; 8 bases are shared with TRBD2. V gave up 3 bases and J gave up 3 bases; unmatched junction bases: 7. Germline lookup yields CDR1 MNHEY and CDR2 SMNVEV (reference sequence). The CDR3 has 15 residues. The CDR3 sequence: CASSFIGLALYEQYF. CDR3 DNA: TGTGCCAGCAGTTTTATCGGACTAGCCCTCTACGAGCAGTACTTC.

In this sample, this clonotype turned up many times. The chain recombines TRBV12-3 or TRBV12-4 with TRBJ2-7; D ambiguous. Trimming stripped 3 bases from V and 3 bases from J, with 9 bases between. This CDR3 spans 13 amino acids. CDR3 sequence reads: CASSFLGRYEQYF. In nucleotides, the CDR3 is TGTGCCAGCAGTTTTCTAGGACGCTACGAGCAGTACTTC.

The sample holds many counts of this clonotype. The rearrangement links TRBV3-1 to TRBJ1-1; 7 bases map to TRBD1. Germline V lookup: CDR1 LGHDT, CDR2 YNNKEL (reference sequence). The CDR3 covers 15 residues. The V and J ends lost 5 bases and 4 bases, in that order; junction bases with no gene match: 10. CDR3 DNA: TGTGCCAGCAGCTACGGGGGACAGCCCATCACTGAAGCTTTCTTT. Residues: CASSYGGQPITEAFF.

This clonotype was observed a handful of times. The CDR3 spells CASSHLWEENNEQFF. The CDR3, as DNA: TGTGCCAGCAGCCATCTCTGGGAGGAGAACAATGAGCAGTTCTTC. The rearrangement uses TRBV14 and TRBJ2-1; D is perhaps TRBD2 (6 bases). CDR3 length: 15 amino acids. V lost 3 bases and J 5 bases, leaving 14 bases between the germline ends. Germline V lookup: CDR1 SGHDN, CDR2 FVKESK.

This clonotype was seen ten or more times. The V call is TRBV12-3 or TRBV12-4, the J call TRBJ2-1; 9 bases agree with TRBD2. Germline trimming cut 2 bases from V and 4 bases from J; bases unmatched to any gene: 9. This CDR3 is 17 amino acids long. CDR3 DNA sequence: TGTGCCAGCAGTTTACTGGTGCGGGAGGGCCCTTACAATGAGCAGTTCTTC. It translates to CASSLLVREGPYNEQFF.

The CDR3 nucleotides are TGTGCCAGCAGTCCCCTGACTAGTTTCAATGAGCAGTTCTTC. Protein: CASSPLTSFNEQFF. This rearrangement joins TRBV27 to TRBJ2-1; maybe TRBD2 (6 bases). Germline assignment: CDR1 MNHEY and CDR2 SMNVEV (reference sequence). There are 14 residues in the CDR3. Trimming left V 5 bases short and J 6 bases short, with 14 bases between.

Of note for this clonotype: This may arise from a read error, as a much more abundant clone is one base away. J is TRBJ1-2 and V is TRBV11-2; D unresolved. CDR1 SGHAT and CDR2 FQNNGV come from the germline V gene. Trimming cost V 5 bases and J 0 bases, with 16 bases left between them. This CDR3 comprises 16 residues. The DNA of the CDR3 is TGTGCCAGCAGCCGATATTTATTCGGTACTAACTATGGCTACACCTTC. It specifies CASSRYLFGTNYGYTF.

This clonotype was detected ten times or more. The chain is built from TRBV2 and TRBJ2-7, with 10 bases that match TRBD1. CDR3 length: 17 amino acids. In germline, CDR1 is SNHLY, CDR2 FYNNEI. Trimming cost V 7 bases and J 4 bases; bases outside gene matches: 16. The CDR3 protein is CASTELTGTGDGYEQYF. The CDR3 DNA sequence: TGTGCCAGCACCGAATTGACCGGGACAGGGGATGGATACGAGCAGTACTTC. Full variable domain (missing parts from reference TRBV2 and TRBJ2-7): EPEVTQTPSHQVTQMGQEVILRCVPISNHLYFYWYRQILGQKVEFLVSFYNNEISEKSEIFDDQFSVERPDGSNFTLKIRSTKLEDSAMYFCASTELTGTGDGYEQYFGPGTRLTVT.

The CDR3 is CATSDNRTGGGYNEQFF. The CDR3 DNA is TGTGCCACCAGTGATAACAGGACAGGGGGAGGCTACAATGAGCAGTTCTTC. The rearrangement uses TRBV24-1 and TRBJ2-1; 10 nucleotides match TRBD1. Germline V gene lookup returns CDR1 KGHDR and CDR2 SFDVKD. V lost 3 bases to trimming and J lost 3 bases; unmatched junction nucleotides: 7. The CDR3 extends over 17 amino acids.

This clonotype appeared many times. The J gene is TRBJ2-2, the V gene TRBV20-1, with TRBD2 as a possible D gene (5 bases). The germline gives CDR1 DFQATT, CDR2 SNEGSKA (reference sequence). The CDR3 covers 14 residues. V lost 5 bases to trimming and J lost 5 bases, with 15 bases between them. This CDR3 reads CSAVDLPGTGELFF. The CDR3 nucleotides are TGCAGTGCTGTGGACTTGCCGGGGACCGGGGAGCTGTTTTTT.

J is TRBJ2-2 and V is TRBV19; D ambiguous. CDR3 length: 15 residues. V was shortened by 3 bases and J by 0 bases, with 8 bases between the two germline ends. CDR1 is LNHDA, CDR2 SQIVND, per germline (reference sequence). The CDR3 region is CASSMRRPNTGELFF. CDR3 in DNA: TGTGCCAGTAGTATGAGGCGCCCGAACACCGGGGAGCTGTTTTTT.

This clonotype was detected only a few times. This chain links TRBV7-9 with TRBJ1-3; D is unresolved. From germline, CDR1 is SEHNR and CDR2 FQNEAQ (reference sequence). The CDR3 sequence is 12 residues long. V shed 5 bases and J shed 8 bases, with 10 bases lying between them. The CDR3 DNA follows: TGTGCCAGCAGCCAAGACTCCTACACCATATATTTT. Translating gives CASSQDSYTIYF. The variable domain in full, completed from reference TRBV7-9 and TRBJ1-3, reads DTGVSQNPRHKITKRGQNVTFRCDPISEHNRLYWYRQTLGQGPEFLTYFQNEAQLEKSRLLSDRFSAERPKGSFSTLEIQRTEQGDSAMYLCASSQDSYTIYFGEGSWLTVV.

This clonotype was found many times. The chain joins TRBV20-1 to TRBJ2-6; possible D gene TRBD1, 6 bases. Germline CDR1 reads DFQATT; CDR2 reads SNEGSKA (reference sequence). The V and J ends lost 6 bases and 2 bases respectively, with 8 bases between them. The CDR3 is made up of 13 amino acids. The CDR3 loop is CSAPGAGANVLTF. DNA of the CDR3: TGCAGTGCCCCAGGGGCTGGGGCCAACGTCCTGACTTTC.

This clonotype showed up many times. The J gene is TRBJ2-1, the V gene TRBV7-9, with D unclear. The CDR3 contains 9 residues. The germline gives CDR1 SEHNR, CDR2 FQNEAQ (reference sequence). Trimming pared 11 bases from V and 7 bases from J, leaving 6 bases between. This CDR3 is CALSNEQFF. As DNA, the CDR3 is TGTGCCCTATCGAATGAGCAGTTCTTC.

The V gene is TRBV7-9, the J gene TRBJ2-1; D not resolved. Between the trimmed V and J ends, which lost 10 bases and 0 bases, there was a span of 16 bases. CDR1 and CDR2 from the germline V gene are SEHNR and FQNEAQ (reference sequence). The CDR3 covers 15 residues. In DNA, the CDR3 is TGTGCCAACAGTGGCGGAGAGAGCTCCTACAATGAGCAGTTCTTC. Its translation is CANSGGESSYNEQFF.